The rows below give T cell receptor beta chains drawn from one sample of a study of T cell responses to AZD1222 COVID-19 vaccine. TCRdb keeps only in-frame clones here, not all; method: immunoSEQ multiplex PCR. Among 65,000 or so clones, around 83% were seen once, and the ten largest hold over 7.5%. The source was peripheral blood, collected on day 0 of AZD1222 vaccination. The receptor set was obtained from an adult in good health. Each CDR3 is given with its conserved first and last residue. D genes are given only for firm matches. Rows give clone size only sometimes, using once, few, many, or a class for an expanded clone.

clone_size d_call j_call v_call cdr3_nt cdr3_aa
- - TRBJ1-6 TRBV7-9 TGTGCCAGCAGCTCACCCTTCAGGCAGAGCAATTCACCCCTCCACTTT CASSSPFRQSNSPLHF
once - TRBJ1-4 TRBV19 TGTGCCAGTCACATTGCAACTAATGAAAAACTGTTTTTT CASHIATNEKLFF
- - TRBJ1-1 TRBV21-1 TGTGCCAGGACGACAGAGAACACTGAAGCTTTCTTT CARTTENTEAFF
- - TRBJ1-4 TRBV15 TGTGCCACCAGATCGTTGGAACCCAATGAAAAACTGTTTTTT CATRSLEPNEKLFF
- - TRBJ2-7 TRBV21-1 TGTGCCAGCAGCAATCAGCTAAAAACCTACGAGCAGTACTTC CASSNQLKTYEQYF
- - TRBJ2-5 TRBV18 TGTGCCAGCTCACCTTTCAATTACAGGGAAATGGAAGAGACCCAGTACTTC CASSPFNYREMEETQYF
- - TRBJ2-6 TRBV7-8 TGTGCCAGCAGCCTGGACAGCTATTCTGGGGCCAACGTCCTGACTTTC CASSLDSYSGANVLTF
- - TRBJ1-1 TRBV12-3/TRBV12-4 TGTGCCAGCAGTTTCAGTTCTAACACTGAAGCTTTCTTT CASSFSSNTEAFF
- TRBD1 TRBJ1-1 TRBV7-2 TGTGCCAGCAGCCCGAACAGGGGAACTGAAGCTTTCTTT CASSPNRGTEAFF
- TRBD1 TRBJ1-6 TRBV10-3 TGTGCCATCAGCGTTGACAGGGGAGTTTCACCCCTCCACTTT CAISVDRGVSPLHF
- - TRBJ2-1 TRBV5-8 TGTGCCAGCAGCGGAAGGGGGTACTCCTACAATGAGCAGTTCTTC CASSGRGYSYNEQFF
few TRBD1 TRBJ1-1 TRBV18 TGTGCCAGCTCACCATCTGAGACAGGGGGCATCATGAACACTGAAGCTTTCTTT CASSPSETGGIMNTEAFF
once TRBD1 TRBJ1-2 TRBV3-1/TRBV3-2 TGTGCCAGCAGCCACGGACAGGTTATTAACTATGGCTACACCTTC CASSHGQVINYGYTF
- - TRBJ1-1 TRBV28 TGTGCCAGCAGTTTATCTGGGTACGCTGAAGCTTTCTTT CASSLSGYAEAFF
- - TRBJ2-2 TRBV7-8 TGTGCCAGCAGCTTAGCAAGATCGGGACCCACCGGGGAGCTGTTTTTT CASSLARSGPTGELFF
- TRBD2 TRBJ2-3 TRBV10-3 TGTGCCATCAGTGGCAGGGAGGGAGATACGCAGTATTTT CAISGREGDTQYF
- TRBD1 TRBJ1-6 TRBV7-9 TGTGCCAGCAGCTTAGGGGACAGGGGGAATTCACCCCTCCACTTT CASSLGDRGNSPLHF
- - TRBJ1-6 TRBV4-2 TGTGCCAGCAGCCAAGATCTAAGAGGGGTCGGTTCACCCCTCCACTTT CASSQDLRGVGSPLHF
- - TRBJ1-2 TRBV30 TGTGCCTGGAACAGTCTCAGGAACTATGGCTACACCTTC CAWNSLRNYGYTF
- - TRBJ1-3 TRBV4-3 TGCGCCAGCAGCCAAGACAGGCGTCAGGGAAACACCATATATTTT CASSQDRRQGNTIYF
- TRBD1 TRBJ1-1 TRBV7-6 TGTGCCAGCAGCCTCACAGGGGGGATGAACACTGAAGCTTTCTTT CASSLTGGMNTEAFF
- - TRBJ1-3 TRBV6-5 TGTGCCAGCAGTTACTCCAGGACTCCTTTAGGAGACACCATATATTTT CASSYSRTPLGDTIYF
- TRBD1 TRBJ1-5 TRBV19 TGTGCCAGTAGTACTCAGGGGGATCAGCCCCAGCATTTT CASSTQGDQPQHF
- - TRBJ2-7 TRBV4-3 TGCGCCAGCAGCCAAGGGAGACAAGTGGGTGTGTACGAGCAGTACTTC CASSQGRQVGVYEQYF
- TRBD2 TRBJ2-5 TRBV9 TGTGCCAGCAGCGGCAGTGGGGGGGGAGAGACCCAGTACTTC CASSGSGGGETQYF
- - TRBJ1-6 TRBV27 TGTGCCAGCAGTCTCGTATCGGGGTCAAATTCACCCCTCCACTTT CASSLVSGSNSPLHF
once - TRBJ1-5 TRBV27 TGTGCCAGCAGTTTATTCGGGTCGGTCCCAGGGCCCCAGCATTTT CASSLFGSVPGPQHF
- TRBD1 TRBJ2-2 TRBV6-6 TGTGCCAGCAGTGGGACAGGGGACAGATTTTCCGGGGAGCTGTTTTTT CASSGTGDRFSGELFF